This T cell receptor (beta chain) came from a study of technical replicates of blood from a few donors. CDR3 size: 12 residues. The V end lost 1 base, the J end lost 4 bases, and 6 bases lay between the germline ends. CDR1 and CDR2 (germline): GTSNPN, SVGIG (reference sequence). This clone was detected only once. Assay: immunoSEQ multiplex PCR; the TCRdb copy retains only in-frame clones and omits some. The data show around 100,000 clones, just over 95% seen once. The chain is built from TRBV30 and TRBJ2-3; D is uncertain. The TCR originated in a human donor in good health. The source material was T cells isolated from PBMCs. DNA of the CDR3: TGTGCCTGGAGTGCCTCAGCAGATACGCAGTATTTT. It codes for CAWSASADTQYF.